This T cell receptor beta chain was captured in a study of response to subunit inactivated influenza vaccine. This clonotype was seen a few times. TCRdb recomputed calls from the RT-PCR reads with MiXCR, one row per CDR3 protein. The sample yields 500,000 to 550,000 distinct CDR3 sequences, 6% to 9% seen once. Trimming took off 5 bases at V and 0 bases at J, with 17 bases between the two ends. The CDR3 covers 18 residues. Germline CDR1 reads SGHAT; CDR2 reads FQDESV (reference sequence). This receptor was identified in a man between 50 and 69 years old who received an inactivated influenza vaccine. The source material was PBMCs from blood, sampled around 2 years after vaccination. The V gene is TRBV11-1, the J gene TRBJ2-6; a possible D gene is TRBD1 (7 bases). The CDR3 region is CASSPGQGGNSGANVLTF. The CDR3 bases are TGTGCCAGCAGCCCGGGCCAGGGGGGTAACTCTGGGGCCAACGTCCTGACTTTC.